This TCR beta chain derives from a study of post-analysis software for immune sequencing data. Overall study: Several disease courses (relapsing-remitting, secondary progressive and progressive-relapsing) of multiple sclerosis were included.

Unique molecular identifiers were built into the TCR beta cDNA libraries. Each CDR3 protein gets one entry after TCRdb re-called the PCR reads with MiXCR. The sample lists roughly 800,000 distinct CDR3 sequences; approximately 50% were seen once. Broader study findings: TRBV5-6, TRBV5-1 and TRBV20-1 belonged to a set of about 5 TRBV segments that were more frequent in patients than controls. Under the F measure, samples that were prepared in one batch clustered strongly together.

Details on this clonotype: Antigen: not known.

CDR1 is SGHTA, CDR2 FQGNSA, per germline. The CDR3 runs to 13 residues. Trimming shortened V by 5 bases and J by 4 bases, and 12 bases separated the two germline ends. This sequence originates from a girl aged 5-17 years with multiple sclerosis. Sequencing was carried out using blood. J is TRBJ2-7 and V is TRBV7-2; TRBD1 or TRBD2 may be the D gene (5 bases each). CDR3 protein: CASSRPGRYEQYF. The CDR3 DNA follows: TGTGCCAGCAGCAGACCGGGGCGGTACGAGCAGTACTTC.